The next 15 T cell receptor beta chains were all read from a single sample in a study of T-cell memory formation after mild COVID-19. TCRdb re-derived calls from the 5' RACE reads in MiXCR, one entry per CDR3 protein. The table shows about 350,000 distinct CDR3 sequences, with about an eighth occurring only once. The material sequenced was PBMCs or a T cell subset sorted from them (not recorded which). These receptors all come from a man younger than 35 who had mild COVID-19 (a few samples of this study predate the infection). Cell type and time point are not known.

This clonotype was observed a few times. CDR3 nucleotides: TGTGCCACCAGTGATCAAGCCGCGGGAGCCGGGGAGCTGTTTTTT. This sequence encodes CATSDQAAGAGELFF. The chain has TRBV24-1 and TRBJ2-2; 7 nucleotides match TRBD2. CDR3 length: 15 amino acids. CDR1 is KGHDR and CDR2 is SFDVKD in the germline V gene. The V and J ends lost 3 bases and 6 bases, in that order; junction bases with no gene match: 6.

This clonotype has just a few counts. The chain employs TRBV27 and TRBJ1-4; TRBD1 aligns across 8 bases. The germline V gene has CDR1 MNHEY and CDR2 SMNVEV (reference sequence). Trimming cost V 5 bases and J 7 bases; bases outside gene matches: 6. The CDR3 extends over 14 amino acids. The CDR3 here is CASSPWTGSEKLFF. CDR3 nucleotides: TGTGCCAGCAGTCCCTGGACAGGGAGTGAAAAACTGTTTTTT.

V and J are TRBV29-1 and TRBJ2-5, with TRBD2 matching 8 bases. V lost 6 bases, J lost 2 bases, and 8 bases stayed unmatched. Germline V gives CDR1 SQVTM, CDR2 ANQGSEA. The length of the CDR3 is 14 residues. CDR3 bases: TGCAGCGTGGGCGGGGGGCCTTTACAAGAGACCCAGTACTTC. As protein: CSVGGGPLQETQYF.

This clonotype occurred a few times. This chain connects TRBV4-3 to TRBJ1-5; possible D gene TRBD1, 5 bases. This CDR3 is 13 amino acids long. V shed 0 bases and J shed 7 bases, with 7 bases lying between them. Per the germline V gene, CDR1 is LGHNA and CDR2 is YSLEER. Here the CDR3 reads CASSQDRVQPQHF. In nucleotides, the CDR3 is TGCGCCAGCAGCCAAGACAGGGTCCAGCCCCAGCATTTT.

This clonotype has just a few counts. In nucleotides, the CDR3 is TGTGCCAGCAGAGACGGATTTTCCTACGAGCAGTACTTC. Translation gives CASRDGFSYEQYF. The chain combines TRBV5-6 with TRBJ2-7; no clear D gene. The CDR3 length is 13 residues. Germline CDR1 SGHDT, CDR2 YYEEEE. Between the trimmed V and J ends, which lost 5 bases and 1 base, there was a span of 10 bases.

This clonotype was seen once. V gene TRBV2 combines with J gene TRBJ2-7; D might be TRBD1 or TRBD2, each matching 6 bases. The CDR3 extends over 15 amino acids. Trimming shortened V by 3 bases and J by 4 bases, and 16 bases separated the two germline ends. Germline lookup yields CDR1 SNHLY and CDR2 FYNNEI. This CDR3 reads CASSEGLGGAYEQYF. The CDR3 bases are TGTGCCAGCAGTGAGGGTCTGGGGGGCGCGTACGAGCAGTACTTC.

At least ten counts were recorded for this clonotype. The chain employs TRBV5-1 and TRBJ2-3, with TRBD1 matching over 7 bases. The CDR3 spans 15 residues. Germline V gene lookup returns CDR1 SGHRS and CDR2 YFSETQ. Trimming cost V 0 bases and J 2 bases; bases outside gene matches: 3. The CDR3 region has the DNA TGCGCCAGCAGCTTGGGACAGGGTGACACAGATACGCAGTATTTT. Protein: CASSLGQGDTDTQYF.

This clonotype was seen a handful of times. This chain joins TRBV7-3 and TRBJ1-1, with D possibly being TRBD1 (5 bases). CDR1 SGHTA and CDR2 FQGTGA come from the germline V gene. This CDR3 is built from 15 residues. The V end lost 4 bases, the J end lost 2 bases, and 14 bases lay between the germline ends. The CDR3 spells CASSSPEQGNTEAFF. The CDR3 bases are TGTGCCAGCAGCTCACCCGAGCAGGGAAACACTGAAGCTTTCTTT.

This clonotype was recorded a few times. This chain links TRBV10-3 with TRBJ2-1; 9 bases map to TRBD1. V shed 2 bases, J shed 3 bases, and the junction held 5 bases outside the gene matches. In germline, CDR1 is ENHRY, CDR2 SYGVKD. This CDR3 has 16 residues. The CDR3 is CAISEAGQGLYNEQFF. Written as DNA, the CDR3 is TGTGCCATCAGTGAGGCCGGACAGGGGCTCTACAATGAGCAGTTCTTC.

There are many counts of this clonotype. The V and J genes are TRBV6-2 or TRBV6-3 and TRBJ2-3; a possible D gene is TRBD2 (5 bases). Germline lookup yields CDR1 MNHEY and CDR2 SVGEGT. The CDR3 is 15 residues long. Trimming cost V 4 bases and J 3 bases, with 14 bases left between them. CDR3 loop: CASSSLDFGTDTQYF. In DNA form, the CDR3 reads TGTGCCAGCAGTTCGTTGGACTTCGGGACAGATACGCAGTATTTT.

This clonotype appeared a few times. The chain recombines TRBV18 with TRBJ2-1; D may be TRBD2 (6 bases). Germline V gene data show CDR1 as KGHSH and CDR2 as LQKENI. The CDR3 consists of 15 residues. The V end was cut by 2 bases, the J end by 3 bases, with 11 bases between. This chain's CDR3 is CASSPNGGDYNEQFF. The CDR3 nucleotides are TGTGCCAGCTCACCAAACGGCGGGGACTACAATGAGCAGTTCTTC.

The chain employs TRBV11-2 and TRBJ1-4; D remains ambiguous. Per the germline V gene, CDR1 is SGHAT and CDR2 is FQNNGV. Trimming pared 2 bases from V and 8 bases from J, leaving 9 bases between. There are 13 residues in the CDR3. DNA for the CDR3: TGTGCCAGCAGCTTATCGGTTCGGGAAAAACTGTTTTTT. Translating gives CASSLSVREKLFF.

In this sample, this clonotype turned up a few times. The DNA for the CDR3 is TGCGCCAGCAGCCAAGACGAATCACAGGGCTACGAGCAGTACTTC. This sequence encodes CASSQDESQGYEQYF. This chain connects TRBV4-1 to TRBJ2-7, with D possibly TRBD1 on 6 matching bases. Germline V gene lookup returns CDR1 MGHRA and CDR2 YSYEKL. The CDR3 extends over 15 amino acids. The germline V and J ends were trimmed by 0 bases and 3 bases, with 12 bases remaining between them.

This chain uses TRBV25-1 with TRBJ1-3; no definite D call. The CDR3 contains 14 residues. The V and J ends lost 3 bases and 0 bases respectively, with 6 bases between them. CDR1 and CDR2 from the germline V gene are MGHDK and SYGVNS. The CDR3 spells CASSDLGSGNTIYF. CDR3 DNA sequence: TGTGCCAGCAGTGATTTGGGCTCTGGAAACACCATATATTTT.

The table lists this clonotype with a few counts. The chain employs TRBV9 and TRBJ1-2; possibly TRBD1 for D (6 bases). Germline V gene lookup returns CDR1 SGDLS and CDR2 YYNGEE. The CDR3 contains 17 residues. V lost 0 bases and J 1 base, leaving 16 bases between the germline ends. The CDR3 here is CASSVVWYREGNYGYTF. CDR3 DNA: TGTGCCAGCAGCGTAGTATGGTACAGGGAGGGTAACTATGGCTACACCTTC.